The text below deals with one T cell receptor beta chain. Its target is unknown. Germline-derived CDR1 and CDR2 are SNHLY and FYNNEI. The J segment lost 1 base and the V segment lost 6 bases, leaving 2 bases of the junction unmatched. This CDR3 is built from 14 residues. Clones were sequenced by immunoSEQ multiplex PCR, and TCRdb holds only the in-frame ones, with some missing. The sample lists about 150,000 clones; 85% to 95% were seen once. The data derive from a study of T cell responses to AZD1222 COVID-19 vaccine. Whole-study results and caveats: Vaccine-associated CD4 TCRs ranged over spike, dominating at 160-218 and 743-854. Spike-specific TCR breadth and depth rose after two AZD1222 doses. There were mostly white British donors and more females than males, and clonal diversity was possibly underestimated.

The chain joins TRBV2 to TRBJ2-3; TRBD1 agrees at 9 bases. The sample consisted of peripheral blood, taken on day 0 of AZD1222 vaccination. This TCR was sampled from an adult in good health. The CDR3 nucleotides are TGTGCCAGCAGCCGGGACAGGGGCACAGATACGCAGTATTTT. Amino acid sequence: CASSRDRGTDTQYF.